This T cell receptor beta chain was obtained from a study of T-cell reconstitution after alpha-beta-depleted transplantation in children. Trimming left V 11 bases short and J 0 bases short, with 17 bases between. The germline gives CDR1 LNHNV, CDR2 YYDKDF (reference sequence). The CDR3 sequence is 14 residues long. A library of TCRbeta sequences, prepared with unique molecular identifiers, was generated. TCRdb independently ran MiXCR on the PCR reads; one entry per CDR3 protein. The sample consists of approximately 980,000 distinct CDR3 sequences, roughly 29% of them appearing once. Sample: PBMCs, mostly from graft donor cells, taken 360 days after TCRalphabeta/CD19-depleted stem cell transplant. The clonotype comes from a boy in the first two years of life who had a stem cell transplant for SCID, so the T cells may come from the graft donor. The rearrangement links TRBV15 to TRBJ2-7, with D uncertain. In DNA, the CDR3 is TGTGCCTCCGCCCCGTACGGATCCTCCTACGAGCAGTACTTC. Its protein product is CASAPYGSSYEQYF. Drawing the rest from reference TRBV15 and TRBJ2-7, the complete variable domain is DAMVIQNPRYQVTQFGKPVTLSCSQTLNHNVMYWYQQKSSQAPKLLFHYYDKDFNNEADTPDNFQSRRPNTSFCFLDIRSPGLGDTAMYLCASAPYGSSYEQYFGPGTRLTVT.